These 16 T cell receptor beta chains share one sample of origin, sequenced in a study of blood T cell repertoires in COVID-19. Clones were read by immunoSEQ multiplex PCR, and TCRdb kept only the in-frame ones, dropping some. Among under 150,000 clones listed, approximately 80% were seen once. The sample was peripheral blood. These TCRs come from an elderly woman with active or convalescent COVID-19.

This clone has only one observation. V gene TRBV5-5 combines with J gene TRBJ2-2, with 10 nucleotides matching TRBD2. CDR1 is SGHKS, CDR2 YYEKEE, per germline (reference sequence). V was clipped by 4 bases and J by 1 base; unmatched bases: 4. The CDR3 has 16 residues. CDR3 coding DNA: TGTGCCAGCAGCGGTAGCGGGGGGCAGAACACCGGGGAGCTGTTTTTT. Its protein product is CASSGSGGQNTGELFF.

This clone was seen repeatedly, ten times or more. V usage is TRBV18 and J usage is TRBJ2-5, with 11 bases lining up with TRBD2. The V segment lost 0 bases and the J segment 4 bases; nucleotides outside the gene matches: 7. CDR3 size: 17 residues. Germline values: CDR1 KGHSH, CDR2 LQKENI. This CDR3 is CASSPPSGGATGETQYF. The CDR3 bases are TGTGCCAGCTCACCACCTAGCGGGGGGGCTACGGGAGAGACCCAGTACTTC. Drawing the rest from reference TRBV18 and TRBJ2-5, the complete variable domain is NAGVMQNPRHLVRRRGQEARLRCSPMKGHSHVYWYRQLPEEGLKFMVYLQKENIIDESGMPKERFSAEFPKEGPSILRIQQVVRGDSAAYFCASSPPSGGATGETQYFGPGTRLLVL.

The chain has TRBV7-2 and TRBJ2-3, with D tentatively TRBD2 (7 bases). The CDR3 sequence is 15 residues long. Germline CDR1 SGHTA, CDR2 FQGNSA. Trimming cost V 0 bases and J 1 base, with 8 bases left between them. This chain's CDR3 is CASSLAGGRTDTQYF. DNA of the CDR3: TGTGCCAGCAGCTTAGCGGGGGGGCGCACAGATACGCAGTATTTT.

The rearrangement uses TRBV9 and TRBJ1-4; 7 nucleotides align to TRBD1. The germline CDR1 and CDR2 sequences are SGDLS and YYNGEE. V lost 2 bases to trimming and J lost 8 bases; unmatched junction nucleotides: 6. The CDR3 extends over 14 amino acids. In DNA form, the CDR3 reads TGTGCCAGCAGCGTGCCCGGGACAGCGGAAAAACTGTTTTTT. Translation: CASSVPGTAEKLFF.

This clone has only one observation. This sequence joins TRBV7-2 and TRBJ2-5, with 7 bases matching TRBD2. CDR1 and CDR2 from the germline V gene are SGHTA and FQGNSA. Germline trimming cut 5 bases from V and 5 bases from J; bases unmatched to any gene: 8. The length of the CDR3 is 14 residues. In DNA form, the CDR3 reads TGTGCCAGCAGCCCCTGGGTGGGAGGGGAGACCCAGTACTTC. This sequence encodes CASSPWVGGETQYF.

J is TRBJ2-7 and V is TRBV27; unclear D gene. This CDR3 is built from 13 residues. The V end lost 5 bases, the J end lost 6 bases, and 14 bases lay between the germline ends. Germline-derived CDR1 and CDR2 are MNHEY and SMNVEV (reference sequence). DNA of the CDR3: TGTGCCAGCAGTATCGCGCCTGGGCCCGAGCAGTACTTC. Residues: CASSIAPGPEQYF.

This chain joins TRBV5-6 and TRBJ1-2, with 10 bases fitting TRBD1. Losses at the gene ends were 3 bases for V and 2 bases for J; bases not matched to a gene: 1. This CDR3 is built from 14 residues. The germline V gene has CDR1 SGHDT and CDR2 YYEEEE. The CDR3 here is CASSSDRGNYGYTF. The CDR3 DNA sequence: TGTGCCAGCAGCTCGGACAGGGGGAACTATGGCTACACCTTC.

The chain recombines TRBV24-1 with TRBJ1-2; 7 bases are a match to TRBD1. The CDR3 totals 14 residues. Germline CDR1 reads KGHDR; CDR2 reads SFDVKD. After removal of 4 bases from V and 4 bases from J, the junction contained 5 bases not matched to a gene. CDR3 sequence reads: CATSDLGTAYGYTF. The CDR3 DNA sequence: TGTGCCACCAGTGACCTAGGGACAGCCTATGGCTACACCTTC.

V usage is TRBV28 and J usage is TRBJ2-7; D is perhaps TRBD1 (6 bases). The CDR3 runs 14 residues. V was shortened by 6 bases and J by 0 bases, with 12 bases between the two germline ends. In germline, CDR1 is MDHEN, CDR2 SYDVKM. CDR3 in amino acids: CASRGYRDSYEQYF. CDR3 DNA sequence: TGTGCCAGCAGGGGATACAGGGACTCCTACGAGCAGTACTTC.

The rearrangement joins TRBV19 to TRBJ1-2; a possible D gene is TRBD1 (5 bases). V was trimmed by 10 bases and J by 0 bases, leaving 12 bases between them. Germline loops: CDR1 LNHDA, CDR2 SQIVND (reference sequence). CDR3 length equals 13 residues. The CDR3 here is CATTGPANYGYTF. In nucleotides, the CDR3 is TGTGCCACCACAGGCCCCGCTAACTATGGCTACACCTTC.

The chain links TRBV10-3 to TRBJ1-6; 7 bases line up with TRBD1. Losses at the gene ends were 6 bases for V and 5 bases for J; bases not matched to a gene: 4. The germline V gene has CDR1 ENHRY and CDR2 SYGVKD. CDR3 length: 14 amino acids. The CDR3 DNA reads TGTGCCATCAGACAAGGACAGGATAATTCACCCCTCCACTTT. Its translation: CAIRQGQDNSPLHF.

This clone has only a few counts. The gene calls are TRBV7-9 and TRBJ2-3, with TRBD2 matching 9 bases. Germline V gene data show CDR1 as SEHNR and CDR2 as FQNEAQ (reference sequence). The CDR3 length is 16 residues. With 7 bases clipped from V and 1 base from J, the junction kept 9 bases outside the gene matches. CDR3 coding DNA: TGTGCCAGCACCACCCTGACTAGCGGCCGCACAGATACGCAGTATTTT. This translates into CASTTLTSGRTDTQYF. The variable domain in full, completed from reference TRBV7-9 and TRBJ2-3, reads DTGVSQNPRHKITKRGQNVTFRCDPISEHNRLYWYRQTLGQGPEFLTYFQNEAQLEKSRLLSDRFSAERPKGSFSTLEIQRTEQGDSAMYLCASTTLTSGRTDTQYFGPGTRLTVL.

The chain has TRBV30 and TRBJ1-5; 9 nucleotides agree with TRBD1. J was trimmed by 0 bases and V by 3 bases; bases with no gene match: 3. The CDR3 loop spans 15 amino acids. Germline CDR1 is GTSNPN and CDR2 is SVGIG (reference sequence). The CDR3 loop is CAWRRGQGSNQPQHF. The CDR3 DNA is TGTGCCTGGAGGCGGGGACAGGGTAGCAATCAGCCCCAGCATTTT.

The chain couples TRBV2 to TRBJ1-2, with 7 bases fitting TRBD1. CDR3 length: 15 amino acids. With 3 bases clipped from V and 2 bases from J, the junction kept 6 bases outside the gene matches. Germline CDR1 SNHLY, CDR2 FYNNEI. The CDR3 loop is CASSDQGVVNYGYTF. The CDR3 bases are TGTGCCAGCAGTGACCAGGGGGTGGTAAACTATGGCTACACCTTC.

The J gene is TRBJ1-4, the V gene TRBV7-6, with 9 bases aligning to TRBD1. Trimming took 2 bases from V and 8 from J; bases not matched to a gene: 6. CDR3 length equals 15 residues. Germline CDR1 and CDR2: SGHVS and FNYEAQ. The CDR3: CASSLNTGGREKLFF. The CDR3 DNA is TGTGCCAGCAGCTTAAACACAGGGGGCAGGGAAAAACTGTTTTTT.

This chain joins TRBV4-3 and TRBJ2-2; TRBD1 matches at 8 bases. The junction had 6 bases not matched to a gene; V was cut back by 2 bases and J by 4 bases. Germline assignment: CDR1 LGHNA and CDR2 YSLEER. There are 16 residues in the CDR3. In DNA form, the CDR3 reads TGCGCCAGCAGCCAAACGGACAGGGTATCCACCGGGGAGCTGTTTTTT. Translating gives CASSQTDRVSTGELFF.